These 2 T cell receptor beta chains were all obtained from the same sample, sequenced in a study of T cells after yellow fever vaccination. Each CDR3 protein is one row after TCRdb ran MiXCR on the 5' RACE reads. The table lists approximately 510,000 distinct CDR3 sequences, about a fifth of them singletons. This specimen consisted of PBMCs, obtained about 20 days after the first yellow fever vaccination. The receptor source for this set is a young man who received the YFV17D yellow fever vaccine.

This clonotype was counted only a few times. The rearrangement uses TRBV28 and TRBJ2-7; perhaps TRBD1 as D (5 bases). V was trimmed by 2 bases and J by 5 bases, leaving 13 bases between them. The CDR3 loop spans 14 amino acids. Germline V lookup: CDR1 MDHEN, CDR2 SYDVKM. Written as DNA, the CDR3 is TGTGCCAGCAGTTTACAGGGAACCTACCACGAGCAGTACGTC. Translation: CASSLQGTYHEQYV.

J is TRBJ2-3 and V is TRBV7-2; D is ambiguous. Per germline, CDR1 SGHTA and CDR2 FQGNSA. CDR3 length equals 14 residues. The V end was cut by 0 bases, the J end by 0 bases, with 4 bases between. The CDR3 coding sequence is TGTGCCAGCAGCTTAGCCCACAGCACAGATACGCAGTATTTT. It translates to CASSLAHSTDTQYF. Supplemented by reference TRBV7-2 and TRBJ2-3, the full variable domain reads GAGVSQSPSNKVTEKGKDVELRCDPISGHTALYWYRQSLGQGLEFLIYFQGNSAPDKSGLPSDRFSAERTGGSVSTLTIQRTQQEDSAVYLCASSLAHSTDTQYFGPGTRLTVL.